This T cell receptor (beta chain) comes out of a study of CD8+CD57+ T cells in acquired aplastic anemia. Turning to the study itself: DNA recovered from sorted CD4+ and CD8+ cells had a mean of approximately 3 ug. The study's findings and limits: The number of CD8+ CDR3 sequences shared by patients and controls was approximately 31.

Genomic DNA, the template, was used for profiling of the TCR beta VDJ and CDR3. TCRdb fed the reads into MiXCR, producing one record per CDR3 protein. The sample lists a few hundred thousand distinct CDR3 sequences, 55% to 65% seen once, with 7.5% to 9% in the top ten. This clonotype was counted between two and nine times. Its antigen is unknown. Germline loops: CDR1 MNHNY, CDR2 SVGAGI (reference sequence). The CDR3 extends over 13 amino acids. V shed 2 bases, J shed 4 bases, and the junction held 2 bases outside the gene matches. The clonotype comes from a human donor with severe aplastic anemia or a healthy control (not recorded which). This chain joins TRBV6-6 and TRBJ2-7, with 7 bases fitting TRBD2. Sequenced material: sorted CD4+, CD8+, or CD8+CD57+ T cells (not recorded which) from PBMCs. The CDR3 nucleotides are TGTGCCAGCAGTTACACTAGCGAATACGAGCAGTACTTC. It encodes CASSYTSEYEQYF.